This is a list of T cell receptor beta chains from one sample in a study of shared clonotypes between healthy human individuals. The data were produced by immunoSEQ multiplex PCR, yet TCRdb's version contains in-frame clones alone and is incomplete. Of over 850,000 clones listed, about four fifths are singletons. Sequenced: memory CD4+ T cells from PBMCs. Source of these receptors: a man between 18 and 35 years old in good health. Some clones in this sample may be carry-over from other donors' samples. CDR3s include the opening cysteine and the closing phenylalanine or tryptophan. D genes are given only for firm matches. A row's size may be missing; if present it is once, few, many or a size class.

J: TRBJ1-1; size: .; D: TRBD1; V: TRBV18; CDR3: CASSPDGQGVIAFF; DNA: TGTGCCAGCTCACCAGACGGACAGGGGGTGATAGCTTTCTTT
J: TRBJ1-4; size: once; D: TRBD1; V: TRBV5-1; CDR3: CASSLAGDRGNEKLFF; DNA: TGCGCCAGCAGCTTGGCCGGGGACAGGGGGAATGAAAAACTGTTTTTT
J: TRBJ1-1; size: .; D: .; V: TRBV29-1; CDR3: CSVVSSRDEAFF; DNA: TGCAGCGTTGTCTCCAGTCGAGATGAAGCTTTCTTT
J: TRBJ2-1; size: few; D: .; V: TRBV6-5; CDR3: CASSYSRGNEQFF; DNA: TGTGCCAGCAGTTACTCGAGGGGTAATGAGCAGTTCTTC
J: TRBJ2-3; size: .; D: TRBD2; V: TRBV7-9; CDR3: CASSWTSGRSDTQYF; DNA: TGTGCCAGCAGCTGGACTAGCGGGAGATCAGATACGCAGTATTTT
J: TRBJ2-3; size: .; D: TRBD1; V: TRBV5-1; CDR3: CASSLTGGFTDTQYF; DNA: TGCGCCAGCAGCTTGACAGGGGGCTTTACAGATACGCAGTATTTT
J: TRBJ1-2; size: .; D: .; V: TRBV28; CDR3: CASSLSGAESNYGYTF; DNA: TGTGCCAGCAGTTTAAGTGGGGCCGAGAGTAACTATGGCTACACCTTC
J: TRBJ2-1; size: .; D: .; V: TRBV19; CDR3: CASSIRGSYQRVHNEQFF; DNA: TGTGCCAGTAGTATAAGGGGTTCCTATCAAAGAGTCCACAATGAGCAGTTCTTC
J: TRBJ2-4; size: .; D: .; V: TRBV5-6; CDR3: CASSLGRVGKNIQYF; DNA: TGTGCCAGCAGCTTGGGGAGGGTGGGCAAAAACATTCAGTACTTC
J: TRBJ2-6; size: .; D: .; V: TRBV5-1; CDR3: CASSPQDSGANVLTF; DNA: TGCGCCAGCAGCCCGCAAGACTCTGGGGCCAACGTCCTGACTTTC
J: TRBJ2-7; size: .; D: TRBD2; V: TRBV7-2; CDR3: CASSLGTSGASYEQYF; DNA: TGTGCCAGCAGCTTGGGGACTAGCGGGGCCTCCTACGAGCAGTACTTC
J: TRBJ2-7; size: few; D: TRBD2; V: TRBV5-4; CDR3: CASSLGVSGSIYEQYF; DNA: TGTGCCAGCAGCCTGGGGGTTAGCGGGTCAATCTACGAGCAGTACTTC
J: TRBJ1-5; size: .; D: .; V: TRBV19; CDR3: CASRQTRAAYSNQPQHF; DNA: TGTGCCAGTAGACAAACTCGGGCAGCTTATAGCAATCAGCCCCAGCATTTT
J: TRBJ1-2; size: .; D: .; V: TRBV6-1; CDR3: CASSEERPGLFRYGYTF; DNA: TGTGCCAGCAGTGAAGAACGGCCAGGGCTCTTCCGATATGGCTACACCTTC
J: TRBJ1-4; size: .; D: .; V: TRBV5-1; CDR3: CASSLEGWELFF; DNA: TGCGCCAGCAGCTTGGAGGGGTGGGAACTGTTTTTT
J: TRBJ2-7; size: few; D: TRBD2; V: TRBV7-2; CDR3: CASSLAGLAGDPYEQYF; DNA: TGTGCCAGCAGCCTTGCGGGACTAGCGGGAGACCCTTACGAGCAGTACTTC
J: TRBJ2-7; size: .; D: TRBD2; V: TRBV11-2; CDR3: CASSLAAERGLSSYEQYF; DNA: TGTGCCAGCAGCTTAGCGGCCGAGCGGGGATTAAGCTCCTACGAGCAGTACTTC
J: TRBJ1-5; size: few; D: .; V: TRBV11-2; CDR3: CASSLKQGSNQPQHF; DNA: TGTGCCAGCAGCTTAAAACAGGGTAGCAATCAGCCCCAGCATTTT
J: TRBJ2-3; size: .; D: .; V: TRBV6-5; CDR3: CASSYSPGAAQYF; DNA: TGTGCCAGCAGTTACTCGCCGGGCGCGGCGCAGTATTTT
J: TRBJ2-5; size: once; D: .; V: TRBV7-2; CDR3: CASAGTETQYF; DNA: TGTGCCAGCGCGGGGACGGAGACCCAGTACTTC
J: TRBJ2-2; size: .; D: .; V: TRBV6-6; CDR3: CASKPGTTFGELFF; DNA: TGTGCCAGCAAGCCGGGGACCACCTTCGGGGAGCTGTTTTTT
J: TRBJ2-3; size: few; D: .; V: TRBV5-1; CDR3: CASSGGGAGIDTQYF; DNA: TGCGCCAGCAGCGGAGGAGGGGCGGGGATAGATACGCAGTATTTT
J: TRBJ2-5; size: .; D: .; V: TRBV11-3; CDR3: CASSQRGSTETQYF; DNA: TGTGCCAGCAGCCAGAGGGGGAGTACAGAGACCCAGTACTTC
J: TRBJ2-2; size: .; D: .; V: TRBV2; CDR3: CASSEVAAGGELFF; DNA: TGTGCCAGCAGTGAAGTCGCGGCGGGCGGGGAGCTGTTTTTT